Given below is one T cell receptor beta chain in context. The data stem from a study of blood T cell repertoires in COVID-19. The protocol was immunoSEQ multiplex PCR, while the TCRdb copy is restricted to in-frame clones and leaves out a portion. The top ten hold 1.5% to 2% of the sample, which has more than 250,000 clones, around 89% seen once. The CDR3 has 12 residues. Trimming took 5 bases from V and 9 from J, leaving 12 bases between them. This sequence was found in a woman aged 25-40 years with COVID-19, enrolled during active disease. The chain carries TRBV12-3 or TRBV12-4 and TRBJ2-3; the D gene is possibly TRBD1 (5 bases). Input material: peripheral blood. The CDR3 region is CASSADSPTQYF. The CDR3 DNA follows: TGTGCCAGCAGTGCAGACAGCCCAACGCAGTATTTT.